This T cell receptor beta chain originates from a study of tumor-infiltrating lymphocytes in primary liver carcinoma. Co-extraction of both nucleic acids (RNA and DNA) used roughly 18-32 mg of unsorted bulk tissue. This CDR3 region has 15 residues. Germline loops: CDR1 SGHRS, CDR2 YFSETQ. This clonotype was detected once. One junction end disagrees with the germline gene, perhaps due to a read error. Synthesis of TCR beta cDNA was carried out from about 0.55 ug total RNA with a constant-region primer. Three nested multiplex PCR rounds, a slightly modified ARM-PCR method, built the TCR beta libraries. Primers for the first two PCR rounds were TRBV1-TRBV30 forward primers and a C-beta reverse primer (approximately 9 cycles per round). TCRdb passed the multiplex PCR reads through MiXCR, listing each CDR3 protein once. This sample carries 50,000 or so distinct CDR3 sequences, approximately 80% of them seen once, and the ten largest clones take approximately 25%.

The rearrangement uses TRBV5-1 and TRBJ2-1, with D possibly matching TRBD2 (6 bases). What was sequenced was liver tumor tissue from sampling region 5. Documented subset: tumor region T5, tumor centre. The receptor comes from a man aged 40-49 years with primary liver carcinoma and hepatitis B virus infection. CDR3 sequence reads: CASRVGGDSYIEQFF. The CDR3 region has the DNA TGCGCCAGCAGAGTGGGGGGAGACTCTTACATTGAGCAGTTCTTC.